These 5 T cell receptor beta chains originate from one sample sequenced in a study of spatial heterogeneity in lung cancer. Time point defined: sample taken at primary tumor resection. Frozen PBMC, nontumor lung or tumor provided whole RNA, which was sequenced unsorted. One entry per CDR3 protein, called by TCRdb with MiXCR from the 5' RACE reads. The data show some 100,000 distinct CDR3 sequences, approximately 8.2% seen once. The source material was PBMCs, sampled at surgery. The receptors were sampled from a male donor with early-stage non-small cell lung cancer.

Only a few counts were recorded for this clonotype. The chain uses TRBV10-3 and TRBJ2-1; perhaps D is TRBD1 or TRBD2 (5 bases each). This CDR3 has 16 amino acids. Germline-derived CDR1 and CDR2 are ENHRY and SYGVKD. Trimming took 2 bases from V and 1 from J, leaving 12 bases between them. CDR3 sequence reads: CAISEPQRGSYNEQFF. In DNA form, the CDR3 reads TGTGCCATCAGTGAGCCTCAGAGGGGATCCTACAATGAGCAGTTCTTC.

This clonotype was counted a few times. This sequence joins TRBV5-1 and TRBJ1-5; TRBD1 might be the D (5 bases). The CDR3 is made up of 14 amino acids. The ends were cut back, 4 bases at V and 3 bases at J, with 11 bases in the middle. Germline V lookup: CDR1 SGHRS, CDR2 YFSETQ. The CDR3 DNA is TGCGCCAGCAGCCCTGGAGGGGTCAATCAGCCCCAGCATTTT. It yields the protein CASSPGGVNQPQHF.

This clonotype was counted at least ten times. V and J are TRBV3-1 and TRBJ1-5; D is undetermined. Trimming took off 1 base at V and 6 bases at J, with 10 bases between the two ends. This CDR3 has 14 residues. CDR1 LGHDT and CDR2 YNNKEL come from the germline V gene (reference sequence). The CDR3 protein is CASSQGAGSQPQHF. CDR3 nucleotide sequence: TGTGCCAGCAGCCAAGGGGCAGGCTCTCAGCCCCAGCATTTT. Filled out from reference TRBV3-1 and TRBJ1-5, the complete variable domain reads DTAVSQTPKYLVTQMGNDKSIKCEQNLGHDTMYWYKQDSKKFLKIMFSYNNKELIINETVPNRFSPKSPDKAHLNLHINSLELGDSAVYFCASSQGAGSQPQHFGDGTRLSIL.

This clonotype has a handful of counts. This chain connects TRBV5-1 to TRBJ2-5; no clear D gene. Trimming took 0 bases from V and 1 from J, leaving 10 bases between them. The CDR3 spans 15 residues. Germline loops: CDR1 SGHRS, CDR2 YFSETQ. CDR3 sequence reads: CASSLERQVQETQYF. CDR3 sequence (DNA): TGCGCCAGCAGCTTGGAACGGCAGGTCCAAGAGACCCAGTACTTC.

The gene calls are TRBV6-2 or TRBV6-3 and TRBJ1-6, with D possibly matching TRBD1 (6 bases). V was trimmed by 4 bases and J by 13 bases, leaving 23 bases between them. Germline CDR1 and CDR2: MNHEY and SVGEGT. This CDR3 has 16 residues. In DNA, the CDR3 is TGTGCCAGCAGTTTGAAGGACAGACTTGGACGGGGGCCCCTCCACTTT. Translation: CASSLKDRLGRGPLHF.